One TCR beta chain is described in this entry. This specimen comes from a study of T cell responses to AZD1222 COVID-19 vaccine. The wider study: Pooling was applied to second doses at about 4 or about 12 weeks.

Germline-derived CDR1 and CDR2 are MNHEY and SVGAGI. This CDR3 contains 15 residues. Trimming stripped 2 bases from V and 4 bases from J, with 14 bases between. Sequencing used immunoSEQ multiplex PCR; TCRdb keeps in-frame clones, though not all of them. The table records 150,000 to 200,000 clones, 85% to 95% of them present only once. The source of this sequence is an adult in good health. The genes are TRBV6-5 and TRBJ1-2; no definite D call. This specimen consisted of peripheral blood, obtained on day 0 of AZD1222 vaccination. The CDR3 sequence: CASSYRGKSTYGYTF. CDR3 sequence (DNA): TGTGCCAGCAGTTACCGAGGCAAGTCCACCTATGGCTACACCTTC.